This TCR beta chain was recorded in a study of blood T cell repertoires in COVID-19. Study in general: Italy, Spain and the United States were the sources of the convalescent and acute COVID-19 samples.

As handled by the study authors: Researchers report that nucleated cell counts were estimated from reference gene primer amplification. Libraries were prepared by immunoSEQ multiplex PCR; TCRdb keeps only in-frame clonotypes and omits some of them. V and J calls plus clone size are reproduced from that table; the DNA served to infer D and trimming. Among 80,000 to 95,000 clones listed, over 60% were seen once. The germline V and J ends were trimmed by 1 base and 14 bases, with 19 bases remaining between them. Germline loops: CDR1 SGHNT, CDR2 YYREEE (reference sequence). CDR3 length: 15 amino acids. This sequence joins TRBV5-4 and TRBJ1-6, with D maybe TRBD1 (6 bases). The sample consisted of peripheral blood. This receptor was taken from a woman of 80 years or more with active or convalescent COVID-19. In nucleotides, the CDR3 is TGTGCCAGCAGCTTGATGGGACAACGGGGGGTGGCCCTCCACTTT. Its protein is CASSLMGQRGVALHF.